These T cell receptor beta chains were read from a single sample in a study of blood T cell repertoires in COVID-19. Produced via immunoSEQ multiplex PCR; TCRdb's table is partial and in-frame only. The sample contains about 160,000 clones, 80% of which appear only once. Source material: PBMCs or T cells enriched from blood (not recorded which). The origin of the receptors is a woman in her sixties who had recovered from COVID-19. The CDR3 runs from the conserved cysteine through the conserved F or W. Fields, in order: clone size, D gene, J gene, V gene, CDR3 protein, CDR3 DNA. The D gene is left open where the match is weak. Expanded clones are given a class, and other clones once, few, many or no size at all.

- - TRBJ2-1 TRBV7-8 CASSPETRNSKNEQFF TGTGCCAGCAGCCCTGAAACTAGGAACTCAAAGAATGAGCAGTTCTTC
few TRBD2 TRBJ2-7 TRBV4-2 CASSQGRLAGDYEQYF TGTGCCAGCAGCCAAGGCAGACTAGCGGGGGACTACGAGCAGTACTTC
- TRBD2 TRBJ2-3 TRBV7-6 CASSSGLAGAPDTQYF TGTGCCAGCAGCTCCGGACTAGCGGGGGCTCCAGATACGCAGTATTTT
- - TRBJ1-4 TRBV6-6 CASSPPTPEKLFF TGTGCCAGCAGCCCCCCGACTCCAGAAAAACTGTTTTTT
- TRBD1 TRBJ1-1 TRBV24-1 CATSEPRQGSTEAFF TGTGCCACCAGTGAGCCTAGACAGGGGTCCACTGAAGCTTTCTTT
- TRBD2 TRBJ2-1 TRBV24-1 CATSETPPRGDDEQFF TGTGCCACCAGTGAAACTCCTCCACGGGGGGACGATGAGCAGTTCTTC
- - TRBJ2-3 TRBV9 CASSVATSLSTDTQYF TGTGCCAGCAGCGTAGCTACCTCGCTTAGCACAGATACGCAGTATTTT
- TRBD1 TRBJ2-3 TRBV5-1 CASSTGTGSTDTQYF TGCGCCAGCAGTACCGGGACAGGGAGCACAGATACGCAGTATTTT
- TRBD2 TRBJ2-5 TRBV2 CASSGAGGPETQYF TGTGCCAGCAGTGGGGCGGGGGGTCCAGAGACCCAGTACTTC
once TRBD1 TRBJ2-2 TRBV5-5 CASTLTGGTGELFF TGTGCCAGCACCTTGACAGGGGGCACCGGGGAGCTGTTTTTT
- - TRBJ2-1 TRBV9 CASSPREGGVYNEQFF TGTGCCAGCAGCCCTCGTGAGGGGGGGGTTTACAATGAGCAGTTCTTC
once TRBD2 TRBJ2-7 TRBV13 CASSFLAGGPNEQYF TGTGCCAGCAGCTTTCTAGCGGGGGGGCCCAACGAGCAGTACTTC
- - TRBJ1-2 TRBV30 CAWSSPDFNYGYTF TGTGCCTGGAGTTCCCCAGATTTTAACTATGGCTACACCTTC
- - TRBJ2-3 TRBV19 CASRDQGTLLDTQYF TGTGCCAGTAGGGATCAGGGTACTCTTCTGGATACGCAGTATTTT
- - TRBJ1-1 TRBV21-1 CASSKGGGDRSNTEAFF TGTGCCAGCAGCAAAGGGGGGGGTGATAGGTCTAACACTGAAGCTTTCTTT
- TRBD1 TRBJ1-3 TRBV3-1/TRBV3-2 CASSAGTVSGNTIYF TGTGCCAGCAGCGCGGGGACAGTCTCTGGAAACACCATATATTTT
- - TRBJ1-3 TRBV11-2 CASSYRDRITSGNTIYF TGTGCCAGCAGCTACAGAGACAGAATCACCTCTGGAAACACCATATATTTT
- TRBD1 TRBJ1-5 TRBV3-1/TRBV3-2 CASSPDRGVGQPQHF TGTGCCAGCAGCCCAGACAGGGGGGTAGGTCAGCCCCAGCATTTT
- - TRBJ1-6 TRBV18 CASSPELDSPLHF TGTGCCAGCTCACCAGAACTAGATTCACCCCTCCACTTT
few - TRBJ2-7 TRBV9 CASSTGRGSEQYF TGTGCCAGCAGCACCGGCAGGGGTTCCGAGCAGTACTTC
- - TRBJ2-3 TRBV7-8 CASSLGPGPTDTQYF TGTGCCAGCAGCTTAGGGCCAGGTCCCACAGATACGCAGTATTTT
- TRBD2 TRBJ2-5 TRBV27 CASSTAEVLAEETQYF TGTGCCAGCAGTACCGCGGAGGTCCTAGCGGAAGAGACCCAGTACTTC
- TRBD2 TRBJ2-3 TRBV9 CASKDSGGPGDTQYF TGTGCCAGCAAAGATAGCGGGGGGCCTGGAGATACGCAGTATTTT
- - TRBJ2-3 TRBV27 CASSLWTGTDTQYF TGTGCCAGCAGTTTGTGGACTGGGACAGATACGCAGTATTTT
- - TRBJ1-3 TRBV18 CASSPGAGPGNTIYF TGTGCCAGCTCACCAGGAGCAGGGCCCGGAAACACCATATATTTT
- - TRBJ2-2 TRBV6-5 CASSPQTGELFF TGTGCCAGCAGTCCCCAGACCGGGGAGCTGTTTTTT